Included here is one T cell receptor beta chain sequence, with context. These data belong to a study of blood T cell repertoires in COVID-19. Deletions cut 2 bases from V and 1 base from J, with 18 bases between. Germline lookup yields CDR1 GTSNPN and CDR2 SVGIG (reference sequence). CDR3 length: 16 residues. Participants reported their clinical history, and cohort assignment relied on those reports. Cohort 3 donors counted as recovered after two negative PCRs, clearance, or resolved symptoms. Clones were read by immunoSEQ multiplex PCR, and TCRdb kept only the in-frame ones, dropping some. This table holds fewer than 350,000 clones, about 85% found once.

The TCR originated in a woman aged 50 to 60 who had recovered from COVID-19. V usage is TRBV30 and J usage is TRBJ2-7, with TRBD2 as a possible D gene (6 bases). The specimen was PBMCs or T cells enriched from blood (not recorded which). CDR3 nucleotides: TGTGCCTGGAGTCCCCTCGGGACCCGGGGGTCCTACGAGCAGTACTTC. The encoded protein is CAWSPLGTRGSYEQYF.